This T cell receptor beta chain was obtained from a study of OX40 agonist ivuxolimab in advanced cancers. Overall study: Those enrolled were less than 85% male, with a mean age of around 55 years and ages from about 20 to 90.

Study-wide results and caveats: No determination was made of the antigen specificity of the expanded peripheral T cells.

Using immunoSEQ multiplex PCR, the repertoire was profiled, and TCRdb retains in-frame clones only, with some absent. The data hold 55,000 to 65,000 clones, with approximately 81% observed a single time. Only one count was recorded for this clone. Its antigen is currently unknown. Prior autoimmune disease or systemic immunosuppression barred patients. From germline, CDR1 is MNHNS and CDR2 SASEGT. V was pared by 2 bases and J by 7 bases, with 11 bases between. CDR3 size: 13 residues. The sample in question was CD4+ or CD8+ T cells sorted from blood, obtained in a trial of the OX40 agonist ivuxolimab. The genes are TRBV6-1 and TRBJ1-2; D is unresolved. The clonotype was recovered from an adult with an advanced solid tumor such as melanoma, head and neck, liver or kidney cancer. CDR3 sequence reads: CASSERREAGYTF. The CDR3 DNA is TGTGCCAGCAGTGAACGGAGGGAGGCTGGCTACACCTTC.